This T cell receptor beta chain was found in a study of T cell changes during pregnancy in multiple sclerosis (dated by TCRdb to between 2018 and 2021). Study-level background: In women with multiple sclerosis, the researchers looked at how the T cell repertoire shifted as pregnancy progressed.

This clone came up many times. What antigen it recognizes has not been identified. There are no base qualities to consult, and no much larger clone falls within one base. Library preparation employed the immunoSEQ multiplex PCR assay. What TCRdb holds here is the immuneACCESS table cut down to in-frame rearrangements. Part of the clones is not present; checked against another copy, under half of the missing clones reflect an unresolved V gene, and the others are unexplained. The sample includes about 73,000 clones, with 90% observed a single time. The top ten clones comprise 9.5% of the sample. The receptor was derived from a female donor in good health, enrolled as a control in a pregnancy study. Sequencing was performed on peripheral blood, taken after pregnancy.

The CDR3 corresponds to CAWSVQPGTYNEQFF. The DNA is TGTGCCTGGAGTGTACAACCAGGAACCTACAATGAGCAGTTCTTC. The rearrangement joined TRBV30 to TRBJ2-1; too little of a D gene remains to name it. At the junction V is shortened by 0 bases and J by 2 bases, with 11 bases in between. Reading the germline V gene (reference sequence) gives CDR1 GTSNPN and CDR2 SVGIG. From the cysteine through the phenylalanine, the CDR3 covers 15 amino acids. The read is trimmed to its CDR3 DNA, 45 bases read in frame from base 1. Full variable domain (CDR3 extended with the reference TRBV30 and TRBJ2-1 proteins): SQTIHQWPATLVQPVGSPLSLECTVEGTSNPNLYWYRQAAGRGLQLLFYSVGIGQISSEVPQNLSASRPQDRQFILSSKKLLLSDSGFYLCAWSVQPGTYNEQFFGPGTRLTVL.